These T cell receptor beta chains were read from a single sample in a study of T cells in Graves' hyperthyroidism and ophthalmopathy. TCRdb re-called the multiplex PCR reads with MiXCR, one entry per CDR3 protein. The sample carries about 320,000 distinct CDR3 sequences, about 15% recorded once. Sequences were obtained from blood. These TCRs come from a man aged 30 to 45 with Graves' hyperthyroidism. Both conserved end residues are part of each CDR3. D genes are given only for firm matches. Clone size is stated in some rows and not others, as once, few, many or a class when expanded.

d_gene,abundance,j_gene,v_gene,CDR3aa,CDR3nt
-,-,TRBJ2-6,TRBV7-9,CASSRAGANVLTF,TGTGCCAGCAGCAGGGCTGGGGCCAACGTCCTGACTTTC
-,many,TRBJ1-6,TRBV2,CARGTDLANSPLHF,TGTGCCAGGGGGACGGACTTAGCTAATTCACCCCTCCACTTT
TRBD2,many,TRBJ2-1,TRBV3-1,CASSQAVAREGEQFF,TGTGCCAGCAGCCAAGCAGTCGCCAGGGAGGGTGAGCAGTTCTTC
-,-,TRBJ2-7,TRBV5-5,CASSYSLSYEQYF,TGTGCCAGCAGCTACAGCCTCTCCTACGAGCAGTACTTC
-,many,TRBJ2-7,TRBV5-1,CASSLSASVDEQYF,TGCGCCAGCAGCTTGTCGGCTAGCGTCGACGAGCAGTACTTC
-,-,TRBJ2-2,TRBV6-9,CASSYMGGQTGELFF,TGTGCCAGCAGTTACATGGGGGGCCAAACCGGGGAGCTGTTTTTT
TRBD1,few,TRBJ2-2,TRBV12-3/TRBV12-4,CASRLELDRGGTGELFF,TGTGCCAGCAGGCTAGAGTTGGACAGGGGCGGCACCGGGGAGCTGTTTTTT
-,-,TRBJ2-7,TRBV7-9,CASSPGGIREQYF,TGTGCCAGCAGCCCTGGAGGGATTCGCGAGCAGTACTTC
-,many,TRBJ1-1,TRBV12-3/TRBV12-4,CASRTLGGVEAFF,TGTGCCAGCAGAACCCTCGGGGGGGTTGAAGCTTTCTTT
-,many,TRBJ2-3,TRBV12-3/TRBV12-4,CASAFGGASTDTQYF,TGTGCCAGCGCGTTCGGCGGTGCTAGCACAGATACGCAGTATTTT
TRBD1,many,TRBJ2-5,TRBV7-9,CASSPRTGGETQYF,TGTGCCAGCAGCCCCAGGACAGGCGGCGAGACCCAGTACTTC
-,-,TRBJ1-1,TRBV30,CAWSLWNTEAFF,TGTGCCTGGAGTTTATGGAACACTGAAGCTTTCTTT
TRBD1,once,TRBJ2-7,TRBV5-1,CASRSGTGDYEQYF,TGCGCCAGCCGCTCCGGGACAGGGGACTACGAGCAGTACTTC
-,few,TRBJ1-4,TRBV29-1,CSVLQGNEKLFF,TGCAGCGTTCTACAGGGCAATGAAAAACTGTTTTTT
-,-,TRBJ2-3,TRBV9,CASSVNPSGARTDTQYF,TGTGCCAGCAGCGTAAACCCCTCGGGAGCCCGCACAGATACGCAGTATTTT
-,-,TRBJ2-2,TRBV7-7,CASSLVPPMGGNTGELFF,TGTGCTAGCAGCTTAGTGCCCCCCATGGGTGGAAACACCGGGGAGCTGTTTTTT
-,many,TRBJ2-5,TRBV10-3,CAISDREKETQYF,TGTGCCATCAGTGACCGGGAGAAAGAGACCCAGTACTTC
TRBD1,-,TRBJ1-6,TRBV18,CASSDRTGDSPLHF,TGTGCCAGCTCAGATCGGACAGGAGATTCACCCCTCCACTTT
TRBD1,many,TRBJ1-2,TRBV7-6,CASSLEPGGNYGYTF,TGTGCCAGCAGCTTAGAACCAGGGGGCAACTATGGCTACACCTTC
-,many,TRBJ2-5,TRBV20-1,CSARDLVRDEVLETQYF,TGCAGTGCTAGAGATTTGGTCAGAGACGAAGTATTAGAGACCCAGTACTTC
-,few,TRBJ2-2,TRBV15,CATSSGVTVFTGELFF,TGTGCCACCAGCAGTGGGGTTACAGTCTTTACTGGGGAGCTGTTTTTT
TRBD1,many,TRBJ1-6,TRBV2,CASSDRGPLISPLHF,TGTGCCAGCAGTGATAGGGGGCCTTTAATCTCACCCCTCCACTTT
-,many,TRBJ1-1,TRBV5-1,CASSPGPTMNTEAFF,TGCGCCAGCAGCCCCGGCCCTACCATGAACACTGAAGCTTTCTTT
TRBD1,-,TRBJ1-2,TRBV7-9,CASSELGQGAGGYTF,TGTGCCAGCAGCGAACTGGGACAGGGGGCGGGTGGCTACACCTTC
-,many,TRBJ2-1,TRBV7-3,CASSLQGINEQFF,TGTGCCAGCAGCTTACAAGGGATCAATGAGCAGTTCTTC
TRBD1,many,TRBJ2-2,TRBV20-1,CSAYDRGGSGELFF,TGCAGTGCTTACGACAGGGGAGGTTCCGGGGAGCTGTTTTTT
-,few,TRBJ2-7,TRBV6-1,CATGGGTLTYEQYF,TGTGCCACCGGTGGGGGGACACTTACCTACGAGCAGTACTTC
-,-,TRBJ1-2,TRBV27,CASSSGPLSSGGYTF,TGTGCCAGCAGTTCGGGACCTTTATCATCTGGGGGCTACACCTTC
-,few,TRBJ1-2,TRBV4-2,CASSQVPYGYTF,TGTGCCAGCAGCCAAGTCCCGTATGGCTACACCTTC
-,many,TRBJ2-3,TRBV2,CASSEEGSLADTQYF,TGTGCCAGCAGTGAGGAGGGATCCCTCGCCGATACGCAGTATTTT
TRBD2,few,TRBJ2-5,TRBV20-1,CSARDRTSDQPGETQYF,TGCAGTGCTAGAGATCGAACTAGCGACCAGCCCGGAGAGACCCAGTACTTC
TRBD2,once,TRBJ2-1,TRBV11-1,CASRDPGLAGYNEQFF,TGTGCCAGCAGGGATCCGGGACTAGCGGGGTACAATGAGCAGTTCTTC
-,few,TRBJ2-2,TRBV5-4,CASGDDTGELFF,TGTGCCAGTGGGGACGACACCGGGGAGCTGTTTTTT
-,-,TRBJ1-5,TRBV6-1,CASVGTEEPQHF,TGTGCCAGCGTGGGGACTGAGGAGCCCCAGCATTTT
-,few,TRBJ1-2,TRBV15,CATTPRRDYGYTF,TGTGCCACCACCCCCCGACGGGACTATGGCTACACCTTC
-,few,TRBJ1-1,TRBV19,CASCGRNTEAFF,TGTGCCAGTTGCGGCCGGAACACTGAAGCTTTCTTT
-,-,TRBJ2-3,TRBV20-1,CSARDTGHSTDTQYF,TGCAGTGCTAGAGATACCGGACACAGCACAGATACGCAGTATTTT
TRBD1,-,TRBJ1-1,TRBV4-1,CASSQDRSGGISGFF,TGCGCCAGCAGCCAAGATAGATCAGGGGGTATCAGTGGTTTCTTT
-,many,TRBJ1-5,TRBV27,CASSTGTQPQHF,TGTGCCAGCAGTACCGGGACGCAGCCCCAGCATTTT
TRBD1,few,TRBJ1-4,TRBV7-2,CASSTYRGHEKLFF,TGTGCCAGCAGCACCTACAGGGGGCACGAAAAACTGTTTTTT
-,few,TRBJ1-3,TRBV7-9,CAIPRQDSGNTIYF,TGTGCCATCCCCAGACAGGACTCTGGAAACACCATATATTTT
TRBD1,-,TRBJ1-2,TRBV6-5,CASSSGQGTTYGYTF,TGTGCCAGCAGTTCCGGACAGGGGACCACCTATGGCTACACCTTC
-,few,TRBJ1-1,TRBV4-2,CASSQDLGTGSTEAFF,TGTGCCAGCAGCCAAGATTTAGGGACGGGTAGCACTGAAGCTTTCTTT